The rows below give T cell receptor beta chains drawn from one sample of a study of OX40 agonist ivuxolimab in advanced cancers. Measured with immunoSEQ multiplex PCR; TCRdb has only the in-frame clones, and not every one. The sample includes about 40,000 clones, around 83% of them seen just once. Source: CD4+ or CD8+ T cells sorted from blood, taken in a trial of the OX40 agonist ivuxolimab. The receptor set was obtained from an adult with an advanced solid tumor such as melanoma, head and neck, liver or kidney cancer. CDR3s include the opening cysteine and the closing phenylalanine or tryptophan.

CASSDASNYGYTF	TRBV2	TRBJ1-2
CASSTEDRTLSNTEAFF	TRBV19	TRBJ1-1
CSVDDRSSGNTIYF	TRBV29-1	TRBJ1-3
CASSEREPSYEQYF	TRBV9	TRBJ2-7
CASNPLPGGGYGYTF	TRBV9	TRBJ1-2
CASSTGGTRVNYGYTF	TRBV19	TRBJ1-2
CASSEVSSAPILLNQPQHF	TRBV2	TRBJ1-5
CASSSGGGGLEKLFF	TRBV9	TRBJ1-4
CASSLLKDRGRLVPSEQYF	TRBV5-1	.
CASSFSGTGNTEAFF	TRBV27	TRBJ1-1
CASSPDVTSSYEQYF	TRBV6-6	TRBJ2-7
CASSLETPVMASGRGTDTQYF	TRBV7-8	TRBJ2-3
CASSKQGAEQYF	TRBV9	TRBJ2-7
CASSSLSGQQETQYF	TRBV9	TRBJ2-5
CASTGGTGNVEQFF	TRBV27	TRBJ2-1
CASSDPRWEYEQYF	TRBV2	TRBJ2-7
CASSQGWGTGGELFF	TRBV14	TRBJ2-2
CASSAEGFAYNEQFF	TRBV9	TRBJ2-1
CASSFFGRGGGGGRGAYNEQFF	TRBV5-1	TRBJ2-1
CASSPMATLSYEQYF	TRBV7-9	TRBJ2-7
CASSSRQDRVCPACAQYF	TRBV5-6	TRBJ2-3
CASSVGRWPNTEAFF	TRBV9	TRBJ1-1
CASTDRGKSTDTQYF	TRBV9	TRBJ2-3
CSVEVGRDYGYTF	TRBV29-1	TRBJ1-2
CASSLTTGSNQPQHF	TRBV27	TRBJ1-5
CASSIKGLADLAFF	TRBV19	TRBJ2-1
CASSPSGGGINTEAFF	TRBV4-3	TRBJ1-1
CASGGGRGLNEQYF	TRBV12-5	TRBJ2-7
CASSVEDIRLGEAFF	TRBV9	TRBJ1-1
CASSLPPGTGLPEQYF	TRBV27	TRBJ2-7
CASTPPQGNRGEQFF	TRBV7-9	TRBJ2-1
CASSPGTSNYNEQFF	TRBV9	TRBJ2-1
CASSRGGTSYYEQYF	TRBV5-1	TRBJ2-7
CASSLGGRGLPYEQYF	TRBV7-6	TRBJ2-7
CATSREGSGNYGYTF	TRBV15	TRBJ1-2
CASATGSLGEQYF	TRBV7-3	TRBJ2-7
CASSFFGQETQYF	TRBV27	TRBJ2-5
CASSIVGSYEQYF	TRBV19	TRBJ2-7
CASSIWGPGELFF	TRBV19	TRBJ2-2
CASSAGTGADTEAFF	TRBV5-6	TRBJ1-1
CAWSVYPEHTAYEQYF	TRBV30	TRBJ2-7
CASSPQGRGGIHEQYF	TRBV13	TRBJ2-7
CATSREDSTGRAQHF	TRBV15	TRBJ1-5
CAISETSSTDTQYF	TRBV10-3	TRBJ2-3
CASSQGTGYEQYF	TRBV4-3	TRBJ2-7
CASSHGTGSSYEQYF	TRBV4-3	TRBJ2-7
CASSLFPSQGRETQYF	TRBV27	TRBJ2-5